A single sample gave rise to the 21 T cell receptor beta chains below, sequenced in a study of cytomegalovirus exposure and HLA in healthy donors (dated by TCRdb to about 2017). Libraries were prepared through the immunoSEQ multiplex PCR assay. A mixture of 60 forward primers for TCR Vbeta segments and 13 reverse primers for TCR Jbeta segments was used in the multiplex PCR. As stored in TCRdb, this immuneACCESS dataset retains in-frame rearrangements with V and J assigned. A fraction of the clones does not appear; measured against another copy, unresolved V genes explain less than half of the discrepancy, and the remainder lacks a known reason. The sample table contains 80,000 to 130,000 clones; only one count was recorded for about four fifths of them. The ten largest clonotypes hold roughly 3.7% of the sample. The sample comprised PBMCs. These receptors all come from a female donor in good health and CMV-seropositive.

CDR3: CASSQDRYRVRGTEAFF. CDR3 bases: TGCGCCAGCAGCCAAGATAGGTACAGGGTAAGGGGGACTGAAGCTTTCTTT. The chain recombines TRBV4-1 with TRBJ1-1; D is perhaps TRBD1 (6 bases). CDR1 MGHRA and CDR2 YSYEKL come from the germline V gene. The CDR3 consists of 17 residues. V was trimmed by 0 bases and J by 5 bases, leaving 19 bases between them.

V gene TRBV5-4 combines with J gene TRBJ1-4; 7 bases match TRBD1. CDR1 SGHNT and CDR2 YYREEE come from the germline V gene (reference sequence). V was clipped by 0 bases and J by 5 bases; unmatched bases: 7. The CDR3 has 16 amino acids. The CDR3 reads CASSLGQGTHNEKLFF. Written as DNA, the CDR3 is TGTGCCAGCAGCTTGGGACAGGGAACCCACAATGAAAAACTGTTTTTT.

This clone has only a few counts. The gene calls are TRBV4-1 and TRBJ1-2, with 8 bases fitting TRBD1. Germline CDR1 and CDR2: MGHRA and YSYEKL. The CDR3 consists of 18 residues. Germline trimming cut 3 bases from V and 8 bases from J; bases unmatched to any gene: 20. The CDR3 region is CASSHSIRDRISWKGYTF. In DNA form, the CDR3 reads TGCGCCAGCAGCCACTCAATCCGGGACAGGATATCCTGGAAGGGCTACACCTTC.

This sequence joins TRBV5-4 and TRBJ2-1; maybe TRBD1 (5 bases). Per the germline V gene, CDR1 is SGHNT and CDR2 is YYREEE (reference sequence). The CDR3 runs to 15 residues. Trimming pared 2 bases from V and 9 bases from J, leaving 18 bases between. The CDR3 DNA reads TGTGCCAGCAGCTTACAAGGGGCAGGAGTTGGTGAGCAGTTCTTC. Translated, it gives CASSLQGAGVGEQFF.

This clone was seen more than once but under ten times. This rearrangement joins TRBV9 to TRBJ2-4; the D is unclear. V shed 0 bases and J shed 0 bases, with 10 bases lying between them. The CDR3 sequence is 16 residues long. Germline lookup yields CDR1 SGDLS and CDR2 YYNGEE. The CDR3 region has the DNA TGTGCCAGCAGCGTAGGACTCCCCGGAGCCAAAAACATTCAGTACTTC. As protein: CASSVGLPGAKNIQYF.

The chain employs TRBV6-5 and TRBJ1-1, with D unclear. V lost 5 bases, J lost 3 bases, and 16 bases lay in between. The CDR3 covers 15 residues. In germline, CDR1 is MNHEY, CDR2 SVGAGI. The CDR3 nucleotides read TGTGCCAGCAGTCACCGTCCCATGAGCGACACTGAAGCTTTCTTT. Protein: CASSHRPMSDTEAFF.

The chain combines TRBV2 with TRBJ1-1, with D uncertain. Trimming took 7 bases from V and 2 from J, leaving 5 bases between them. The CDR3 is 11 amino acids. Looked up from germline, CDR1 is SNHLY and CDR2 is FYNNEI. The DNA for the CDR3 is TGTGCCAGCAAGCTTAACACTGAAGCTTTCTTT. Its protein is CASKLNTEAFF. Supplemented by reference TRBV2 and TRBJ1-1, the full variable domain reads EPEVTQTPSHQVTQMGQEVILRCVPISNHLYFYWYRQILGQKVEFLVSFYNNEISEKSEIFDDQFSVERPDGSNFTLKIRSTKLEDSAMYFCASKLNTEAFFGQGTRLTVV.

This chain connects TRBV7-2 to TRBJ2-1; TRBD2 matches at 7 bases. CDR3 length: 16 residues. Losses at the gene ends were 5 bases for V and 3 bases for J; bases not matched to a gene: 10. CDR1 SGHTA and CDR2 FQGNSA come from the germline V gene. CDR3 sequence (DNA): TGTGCCAGCAGCACCCGAGCGGGATTCGACTACAATGAGCAGTTCTTC. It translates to CASSTRAGFDYNEQFF.

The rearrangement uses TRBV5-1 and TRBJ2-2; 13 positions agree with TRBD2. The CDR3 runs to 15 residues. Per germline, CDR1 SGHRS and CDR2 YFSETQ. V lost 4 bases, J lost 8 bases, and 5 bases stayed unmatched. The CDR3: CASSPGLAGSGELFF. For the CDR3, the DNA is TGCGCCAGCAGCCCGGGACTAGCGGGATCAGGGGAGCTGTTTTTT.

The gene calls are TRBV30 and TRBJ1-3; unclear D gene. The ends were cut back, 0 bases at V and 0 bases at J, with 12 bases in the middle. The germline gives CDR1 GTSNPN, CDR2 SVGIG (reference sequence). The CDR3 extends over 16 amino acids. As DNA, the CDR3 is TGTGCCTGGAGTGTTCGTCAAGCCGGCTCTGGAAACACCATATATTTT. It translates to CAWSVRQAGSGNTIYF.

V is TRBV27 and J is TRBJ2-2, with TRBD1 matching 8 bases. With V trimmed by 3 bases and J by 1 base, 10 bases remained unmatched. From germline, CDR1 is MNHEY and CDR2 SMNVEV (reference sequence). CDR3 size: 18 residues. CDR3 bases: TGTGCCAGCAGTTTCCGATCCCTTGGGACAGGGAACACCGGGGAGCTGTTTTTT. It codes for CASSFRSLGTGNTGELFF.

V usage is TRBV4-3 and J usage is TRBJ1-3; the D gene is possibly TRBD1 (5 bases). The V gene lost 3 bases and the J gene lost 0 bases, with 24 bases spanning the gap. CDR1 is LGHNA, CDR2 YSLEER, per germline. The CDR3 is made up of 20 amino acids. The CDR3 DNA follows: TGCGCCAGCAGCCATAAGAGCATAGGGGTACAGCAACCCTCTGGAAACACCATATATTTT. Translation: CASSHKSIGVQQPSGNTIYF.

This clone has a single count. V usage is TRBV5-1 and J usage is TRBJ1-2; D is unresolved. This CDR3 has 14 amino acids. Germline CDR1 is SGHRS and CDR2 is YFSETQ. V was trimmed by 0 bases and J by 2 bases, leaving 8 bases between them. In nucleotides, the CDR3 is TGCGCCAGCAGCTTGGACAGAGGGAACTATGGCTACACCTTC. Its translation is CASSLDRGNYGYTF. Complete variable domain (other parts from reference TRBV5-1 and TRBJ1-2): KAGVTQTPRYLIKTRGQQVTLSCSPISGHRSVSWYQQTPGQGLQFLFEYFSETQRNKGNFPGRFSGRQFSNSRSEMNVSTLELGDSALYLCASSLDRGNYGYTFGSGTRLTVV.

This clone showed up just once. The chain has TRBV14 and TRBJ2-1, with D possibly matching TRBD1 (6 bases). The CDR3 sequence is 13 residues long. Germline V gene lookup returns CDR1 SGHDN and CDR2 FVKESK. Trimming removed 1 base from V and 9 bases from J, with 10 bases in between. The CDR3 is CASSQVQGGEQFF. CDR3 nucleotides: TGTGCCAGCAGCCAAGTACAGGGTGGTGAGCAGTTCTTC. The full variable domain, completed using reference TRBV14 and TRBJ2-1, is EAGVTQFPSHSVIEKGQTVTLRCDPISGHDNLYWYRRVMGKEIKFLLHFVKESKQDESGMPNNRFLAERTGGTYSTLKVQPAELEDSGVYFCASSQVQGGEQFFGPGTRLTVL.

In DNA form, the CDR3 reads TGTGCCAGCAGAGCCAACCATGGAGGGACTGGGGAGCTGTTTTTT. It codes for CASRANHGGTGELFF. The chain has TRBV6-5 and TRBJ2-2, with a weak D call TRBD2 (6 bases). Germline CDR1 is MNHEY and CDR2 is SVGAGI. V lost 6 bases and J lost 8, with 19 bases in between. The CDR3 runs to 15 residues.

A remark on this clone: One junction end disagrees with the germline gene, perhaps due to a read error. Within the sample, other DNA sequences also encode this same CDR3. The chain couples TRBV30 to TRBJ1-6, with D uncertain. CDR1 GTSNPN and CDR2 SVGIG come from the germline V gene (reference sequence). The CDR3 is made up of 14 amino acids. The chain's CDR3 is CAWRPPGYNSPLHF. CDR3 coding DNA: TGTGCCTGGAGGCCCCCGGGGTATAATTCGCCCCTCCACTTT. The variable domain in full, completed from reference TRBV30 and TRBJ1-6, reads SQTIHQWPATLVQPVGSPLSLECTVEGTSNPNLYWYRQAAGRGLQLLFYSVGIGQISSEVPQNLSASRPQDRQFILSSKKLLLSDSGFYLCAWRPPGYNSPLHFGNGTRLTVT.

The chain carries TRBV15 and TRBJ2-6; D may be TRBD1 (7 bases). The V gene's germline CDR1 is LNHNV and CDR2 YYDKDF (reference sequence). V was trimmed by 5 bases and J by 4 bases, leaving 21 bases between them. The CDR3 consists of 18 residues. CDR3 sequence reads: CATSPGFRGTGGANVLTF. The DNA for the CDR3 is TGTGCCACCAGCCCCGGGTTCAGGGGGACTGGGGGGGCCAACGTCCTGACTTTC.

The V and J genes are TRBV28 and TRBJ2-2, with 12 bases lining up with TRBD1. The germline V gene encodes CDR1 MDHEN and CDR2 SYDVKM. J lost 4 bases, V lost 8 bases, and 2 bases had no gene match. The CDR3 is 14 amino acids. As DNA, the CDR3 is TGTGCCAGCGGGACAGGGGGCTTCACCGGGGAGCTGTTTTTT. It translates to CASGTGGFTGELFF. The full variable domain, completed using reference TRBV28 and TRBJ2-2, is DVKVTQSSRYLVKRTGEKVFLECVQDMDHENMFWYRQDPGLGLRLIYFSYDVKMKEKGDIPEGYSVSREKKERFSLILESASTNQTSMYLCASGTGGFTGELFFGEGSRLTVL.

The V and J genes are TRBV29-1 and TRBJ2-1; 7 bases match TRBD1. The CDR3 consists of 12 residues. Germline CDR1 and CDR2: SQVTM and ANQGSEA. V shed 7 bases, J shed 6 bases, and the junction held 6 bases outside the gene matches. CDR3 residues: CSADRAGNEQFF. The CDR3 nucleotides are TGCAGCGCTGACAGGGCTGGCAATGAGCAGTTCTTC.

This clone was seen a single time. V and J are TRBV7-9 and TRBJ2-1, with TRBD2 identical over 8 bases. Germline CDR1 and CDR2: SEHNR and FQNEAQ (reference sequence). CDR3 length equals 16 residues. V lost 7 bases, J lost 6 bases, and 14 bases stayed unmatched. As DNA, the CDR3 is TGTGCCAGCACACCCCCGGGCAGCGGGGGACCCAATGAGCAGTTCTTC. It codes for CASTPPGSGGPNEQFF.

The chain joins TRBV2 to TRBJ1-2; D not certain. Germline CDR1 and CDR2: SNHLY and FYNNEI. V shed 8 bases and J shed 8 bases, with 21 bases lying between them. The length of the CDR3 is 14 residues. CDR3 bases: TGTGCCAGCCAGCTTGGTGATGTAGCCCCCGGCTACACCTTC. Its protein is CASQLGDVAPGYTF.